Detailed here is one TCR beta chain. The antigen remains unidentified. The sample belongs to a study of T-cell reconstitution after alpha-beta-depleted transplantation in children. Study-wide findings and caveats: Diversity and T-cell counts at one year after transplant derived mostly from new T cells. Expanded graft clones, several hundred of them, were reportedly the source of alpha-beta T cells about two months after transplant. Some patients owed their high day-60 TCRbeta diversity to surviving recipient T cells and thymic progenitors.

Library preparation (for TCRbeta) was performed with unique molecular identifiers. MiXCR, run by TCRdb on the PCR reads, gives a single entry per CDR3 protein. The sample records 350,000 to 500,000 distinct CDR3 sequences, roughly 44% being singletons. Germline values: CDR1 SGHRS, CDR2 YFSETQ. V was pared by 0 bases and J by 4 bases, with 13 bases between. This CDR3 contains 16 residues. This TCR was sampled from a girl aged 2-9 years with aplastic anemia, due to receive a stem cell transplant. The specimen comprised PBMCs, sampled before TCRalphabeta/CD19-depleted stem cell transplant. The rearrangement joins TRBV5-1 to TRBJ2-2; D possibly uses TRBD1 or TRBD2 (5 bases each). The CDR3: CASSLVSGARTGELFF. CDR3 DNA sequence: TGCGCCAGCAGCTTGGTTTCCGGGGCGCGCACCGGGGAGCTGTTTTTT.